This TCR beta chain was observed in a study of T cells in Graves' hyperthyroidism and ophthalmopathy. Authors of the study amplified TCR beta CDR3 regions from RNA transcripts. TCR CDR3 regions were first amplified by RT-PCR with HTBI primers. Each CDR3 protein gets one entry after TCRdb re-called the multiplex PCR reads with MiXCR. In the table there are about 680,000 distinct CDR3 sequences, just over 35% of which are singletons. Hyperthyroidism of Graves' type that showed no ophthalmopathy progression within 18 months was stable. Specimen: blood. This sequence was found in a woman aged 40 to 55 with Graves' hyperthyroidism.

CDR3 DNA sequence: TGTGCCGTCTGGGGTAGCGGGAGCGAAGAGCAGTACTTC. Protein sequence: CAVWGSGSEEQYF. V is TRBV7-6 and J is TRBJ2-7; 9 bases map to TRBD2. Unmatched junction bases numbered 12, after V lost 11 bases and J lost 7 bases. CDR3 length equals 13 residues. Germline V gene data show CDR1 as SGHVS and CDR2 as FNYEAQ.